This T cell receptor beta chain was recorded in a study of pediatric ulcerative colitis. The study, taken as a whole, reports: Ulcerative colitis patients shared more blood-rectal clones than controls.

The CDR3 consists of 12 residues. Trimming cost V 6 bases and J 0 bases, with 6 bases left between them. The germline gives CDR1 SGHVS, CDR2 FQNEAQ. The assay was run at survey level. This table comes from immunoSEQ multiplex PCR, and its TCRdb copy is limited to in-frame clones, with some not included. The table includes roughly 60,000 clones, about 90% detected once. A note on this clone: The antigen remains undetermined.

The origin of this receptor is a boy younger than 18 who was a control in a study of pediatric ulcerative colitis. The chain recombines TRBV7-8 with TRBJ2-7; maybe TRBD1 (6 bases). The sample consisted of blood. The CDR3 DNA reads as TGTGCCAGCAGGGACAGCTCCTACGAGCAGTACTTC. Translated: CASRDSSYEQYF.